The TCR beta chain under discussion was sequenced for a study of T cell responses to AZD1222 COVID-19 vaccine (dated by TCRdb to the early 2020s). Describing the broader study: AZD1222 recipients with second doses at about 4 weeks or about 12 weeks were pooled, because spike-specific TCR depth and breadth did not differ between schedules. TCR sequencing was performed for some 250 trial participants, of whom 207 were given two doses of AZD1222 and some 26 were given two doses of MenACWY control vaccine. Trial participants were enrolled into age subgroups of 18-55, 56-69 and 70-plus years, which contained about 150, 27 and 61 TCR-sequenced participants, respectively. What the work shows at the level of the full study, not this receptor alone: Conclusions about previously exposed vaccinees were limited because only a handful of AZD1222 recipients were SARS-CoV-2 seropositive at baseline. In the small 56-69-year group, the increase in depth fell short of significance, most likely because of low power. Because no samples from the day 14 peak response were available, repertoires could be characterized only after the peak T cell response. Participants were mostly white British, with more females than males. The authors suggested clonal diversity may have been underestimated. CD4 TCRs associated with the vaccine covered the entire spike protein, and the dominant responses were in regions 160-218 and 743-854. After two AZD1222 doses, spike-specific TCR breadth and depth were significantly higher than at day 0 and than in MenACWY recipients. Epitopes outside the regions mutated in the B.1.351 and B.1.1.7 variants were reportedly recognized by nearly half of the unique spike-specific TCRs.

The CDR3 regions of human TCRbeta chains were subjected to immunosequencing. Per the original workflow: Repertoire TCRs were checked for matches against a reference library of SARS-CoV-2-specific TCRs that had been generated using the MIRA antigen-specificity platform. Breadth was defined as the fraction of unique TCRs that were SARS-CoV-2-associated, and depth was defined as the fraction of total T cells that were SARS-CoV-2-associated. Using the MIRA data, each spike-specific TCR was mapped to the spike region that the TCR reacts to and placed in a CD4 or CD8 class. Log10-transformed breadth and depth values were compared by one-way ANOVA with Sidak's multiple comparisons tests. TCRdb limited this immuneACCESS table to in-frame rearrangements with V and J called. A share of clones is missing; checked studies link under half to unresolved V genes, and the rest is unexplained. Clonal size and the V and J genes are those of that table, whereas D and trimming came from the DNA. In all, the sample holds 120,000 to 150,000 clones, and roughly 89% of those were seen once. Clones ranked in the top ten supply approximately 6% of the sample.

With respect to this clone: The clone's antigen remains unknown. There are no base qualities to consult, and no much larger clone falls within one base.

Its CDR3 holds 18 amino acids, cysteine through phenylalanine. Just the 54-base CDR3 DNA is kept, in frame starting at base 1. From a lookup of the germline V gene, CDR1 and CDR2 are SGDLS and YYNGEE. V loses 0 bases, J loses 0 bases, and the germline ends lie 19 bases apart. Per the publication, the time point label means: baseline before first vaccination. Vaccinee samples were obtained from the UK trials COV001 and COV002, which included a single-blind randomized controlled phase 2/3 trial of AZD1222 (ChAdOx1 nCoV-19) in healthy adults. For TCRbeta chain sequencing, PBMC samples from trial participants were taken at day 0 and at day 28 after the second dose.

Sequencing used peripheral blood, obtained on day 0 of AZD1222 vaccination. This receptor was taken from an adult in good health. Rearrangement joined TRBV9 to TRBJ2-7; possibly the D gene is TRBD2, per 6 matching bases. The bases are TGTGCCAGCAGCGTAGGTCTACGGACGGGAGCCTTCTCCTACGAGCAGTACTTC. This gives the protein CASSVGLRTGAFSYEQYF. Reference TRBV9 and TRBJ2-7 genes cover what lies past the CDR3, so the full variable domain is DSGVTQTPKHLITATGQRVTLRCSPRSGDLSVYWYQQSLDQGLQFLIQYYNGEERAKGNILERFSAQQFPDLHSELNLSSLELGDSALYFCASSVGLRTGAFSYEQYFGPGTRLTVT.